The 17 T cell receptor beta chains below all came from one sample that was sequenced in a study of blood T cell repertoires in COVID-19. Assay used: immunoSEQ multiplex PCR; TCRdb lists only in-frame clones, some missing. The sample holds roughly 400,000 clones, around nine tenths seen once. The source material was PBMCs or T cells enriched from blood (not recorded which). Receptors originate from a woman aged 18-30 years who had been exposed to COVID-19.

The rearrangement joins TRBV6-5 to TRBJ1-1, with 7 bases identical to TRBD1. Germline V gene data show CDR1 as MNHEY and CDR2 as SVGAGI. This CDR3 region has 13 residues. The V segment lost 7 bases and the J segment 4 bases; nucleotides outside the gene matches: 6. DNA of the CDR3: TGTGCCAGCAACTTCCAGGGGGGCACTGAAGCTTTCTTT. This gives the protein CASNFQGGTEAFF.

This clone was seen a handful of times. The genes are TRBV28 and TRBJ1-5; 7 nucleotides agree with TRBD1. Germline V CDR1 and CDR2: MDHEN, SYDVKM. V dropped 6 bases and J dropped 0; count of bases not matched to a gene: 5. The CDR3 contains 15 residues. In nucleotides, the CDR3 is TGTGCCAGCAGACCGGGACAGATTAGCAATCAGCCCCAGCATTTT. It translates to CASRPGQISNQPQHF. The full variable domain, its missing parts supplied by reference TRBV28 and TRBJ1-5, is DVKVTQSSRYLVKRTGEKVFLECVQDMDHENMFWYRQDPGLGLRLIYFSYDVKMKEKGDIPEGYSVSREKKERFSLILESASTNQTSMYLCASRPGQISNQPQHFGDGTRLSIL.

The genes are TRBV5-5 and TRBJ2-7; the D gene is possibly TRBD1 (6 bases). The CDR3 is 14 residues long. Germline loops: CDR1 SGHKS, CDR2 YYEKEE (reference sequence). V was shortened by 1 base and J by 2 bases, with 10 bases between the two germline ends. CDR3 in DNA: TGTGCCAGCAGCTTGACCGGGACAACCTACGAGCAGTACTTC. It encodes CASSLTGTTYEQYF. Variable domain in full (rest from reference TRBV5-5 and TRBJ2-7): DAGVTQSPTHLIKTRGQQVTLRCSPISGHKSVSWYQQVLGQGPQFIFQYYEKEERGRGNFPDRFSARQFPNYSSELNVNALLLGDSALYLCASSLTGTTYEQYFGPGTRLTVT.

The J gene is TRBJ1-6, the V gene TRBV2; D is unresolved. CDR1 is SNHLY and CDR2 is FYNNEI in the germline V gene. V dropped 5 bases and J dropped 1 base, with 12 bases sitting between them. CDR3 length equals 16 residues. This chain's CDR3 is CASSFLGGSYNSPLHF. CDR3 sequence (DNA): TGTGCCAGCAGTTTCCTCGGAGGGTCCTATAATTCACCCCTCCACTTT.

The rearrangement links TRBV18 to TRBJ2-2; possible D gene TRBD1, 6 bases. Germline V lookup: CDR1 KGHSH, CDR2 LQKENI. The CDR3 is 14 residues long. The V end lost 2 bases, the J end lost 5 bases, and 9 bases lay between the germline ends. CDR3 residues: CASSPGGGTGELFF. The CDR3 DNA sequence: TGTGCCAGCTCACCAGGGGGCGGAACCGGGGAGCTGTTTTTT.

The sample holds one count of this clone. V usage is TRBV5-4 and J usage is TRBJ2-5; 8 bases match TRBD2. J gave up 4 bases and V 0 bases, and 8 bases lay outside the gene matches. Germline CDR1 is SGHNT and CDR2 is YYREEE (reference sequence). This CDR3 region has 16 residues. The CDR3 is CASSLGGGTPIETQYF. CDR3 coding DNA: TGTGCCAGCAGCTTGGGCGGGGGGACACCTATAGAGACCCAGTACTTC.

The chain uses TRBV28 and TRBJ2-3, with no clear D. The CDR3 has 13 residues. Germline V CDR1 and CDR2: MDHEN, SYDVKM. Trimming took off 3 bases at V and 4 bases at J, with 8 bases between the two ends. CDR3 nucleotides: TGTGCCAGCAGTTTTAATCCGGCAGATACGCAGTATTTT. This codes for CASSFNPADTQYF.

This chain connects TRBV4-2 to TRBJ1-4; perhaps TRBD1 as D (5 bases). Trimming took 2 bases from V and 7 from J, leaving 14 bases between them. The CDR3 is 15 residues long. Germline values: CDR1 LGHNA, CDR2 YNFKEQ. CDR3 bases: TGTGCCAGCAGCCAACTGGCAGGGCGGGGTGAAAAACTGTTTTTT. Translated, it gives CASSQLAGRGEKLFF.

This CDR3 is CASSQAGGRRNEQFF. The CDR3 DNA sequence: TGCGCCAGCAGCCAAGCGGGGGGGCGCCGCAATGAGCAGTTCTTC. V gene TRBV4-1 combines with J gene TRBJ2-1, with 8 bases lining up with TRBD2. V was clipped by 1 base and J by 6 bases; unmatched bases: 5. Per the germline V gene, CDR1 is MGHRA and CDR2 is YSYEKL. The length of the CDR3 is 15 residues.

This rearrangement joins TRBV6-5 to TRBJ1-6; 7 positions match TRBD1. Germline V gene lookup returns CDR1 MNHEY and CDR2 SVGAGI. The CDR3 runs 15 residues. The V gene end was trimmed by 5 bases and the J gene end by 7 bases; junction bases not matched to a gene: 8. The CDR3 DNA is TGTGCCAGCAGTAGAACAGGGGATGGGAATTCACCCCTCCACTTT. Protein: CASSRTGDGNSPLHF.

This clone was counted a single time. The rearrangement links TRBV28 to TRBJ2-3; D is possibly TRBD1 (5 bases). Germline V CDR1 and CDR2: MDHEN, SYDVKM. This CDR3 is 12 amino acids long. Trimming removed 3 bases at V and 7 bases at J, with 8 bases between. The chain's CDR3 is CASSLRQNTQYF. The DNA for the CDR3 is TGTGCCAGCAGTTTGAGACAGAATACGCAGTATTTT.

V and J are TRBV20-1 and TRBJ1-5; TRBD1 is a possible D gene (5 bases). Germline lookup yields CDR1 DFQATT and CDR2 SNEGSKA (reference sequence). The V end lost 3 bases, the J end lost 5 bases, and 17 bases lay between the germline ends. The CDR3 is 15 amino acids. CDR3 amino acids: CSASVGGGGDQPQHF. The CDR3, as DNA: TGCAGTGCTAGTGTCGGGGGGGGAGGCGATCAGCCCCAGCATTTT.

CDR3 residues: CASSPLGLGSYEQYF. CDR3 sequence (DNA): TGTGCCAGCTCACCACTTGGGCTGGGCTCCTACGAGCAGTACTTC. The V and J genes are TRBV18 and TRBJ2-7; unclear D gene. Trimming pared 1 base from V and 0 bases from J, leaving 10 bases between. The length of the CDR3 is 15 residues. In germline, CDR1 is KGHSH, CDR2 LQKENI.

The CDR3 here is CASGDFTDTQYF. The CDR3 nucleotides read TGTGCCAGTGGAGACTTCACAGATACGCAGTATTTT. The V gene is TRBV19, the J gene TRBJ2-3; no definite D call. Germline CDR1 is LNHDA and CDR2 is SQIVND (reference sequence). Trimming left V 8 bases short and J 2 bases short, with 8 bases between. The CDR3 length is 12 residues.

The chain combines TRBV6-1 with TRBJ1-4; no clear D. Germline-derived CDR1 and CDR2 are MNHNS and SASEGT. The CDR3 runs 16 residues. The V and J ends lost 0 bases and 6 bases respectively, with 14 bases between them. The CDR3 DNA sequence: TGTGCCAGCAGTGAAGCCCTCCAAGGAGTCCATGAAAAACTGTTTTTT. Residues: CASSEALQGVHEKLFF.

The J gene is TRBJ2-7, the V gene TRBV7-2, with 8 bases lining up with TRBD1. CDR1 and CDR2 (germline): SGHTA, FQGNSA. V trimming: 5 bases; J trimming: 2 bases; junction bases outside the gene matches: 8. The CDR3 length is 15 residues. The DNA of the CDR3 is TGTGCCAGCAGCCCAGGGGGCTTAGGGACCTACGAGCAGTACTTC. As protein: CASSPGGLGTYEQYF.

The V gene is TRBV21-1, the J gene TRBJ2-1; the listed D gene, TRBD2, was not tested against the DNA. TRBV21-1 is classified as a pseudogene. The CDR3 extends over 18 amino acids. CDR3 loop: CASSKGPTSGLSYNEQFF. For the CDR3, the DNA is TGTGCCAGCAGCAAAGGCCCGACTAGCGGCCTCTCCTACAATGAGCAGTTCTTC.